Each of the 2 T cell receptor beta chains below was sequenced from the same sample in a study of OX40 agonist ivuxolimab in advanced cancers. The data were produced by immunoSEQ multiplex PCR, yet TCRdb's version contains in-frame clones alone and is incomplete. The table shows more than 80,000 clones, with 85% to 90% occurring only once. Sequencing used CD4+ or CD8+ T cells sorted from blood, obtained in a trial of the OX40 agonist ivuxolimab. All receptors derive from an adult with an advanced solid tumor such as melanoma, head and neck, liver or kidney cancer.

A single count supports this clone. The chain links TRBV7-2 to TRBJ2-3; D may be TRBD2 (5 bases). The V end was cut by 2 bases, the J end by 1 base, with 10 bases between. Looked up from germline, CDR1 is SGHTA and CDR2 is FQGNSA. The CDR3 is 15 residues long. The CDR3, as DNA: TGTGCCAGCAGCTTACGGGGTCAGCGCACAGATACGCAGTATTTT. It yields the protein CASSLRGQRTDTQYF.

This chain joins TRBV21-1 and TRBJ1-1. TRBV21-1 is a known pseudogene. The CDR3 has 13 residues. CDR3 nucleotides: TGTGCCAGCAGTGAAGTTATGAACACTGAAGCTTTCTTT. Its translation: CASSEVMNTEAFF.